The 6 T cell receptor beta chains below come from one sample, sequenced in a study of T cell changes during pregnancy in multiple sclerosis. TCRdb's table, derived via immunoSEQ multiplex PCR, lists solely in-frame clones and lacks some. The sample yields some 100,000 clones, about 90% seen once. This specimen consisted of peripheral blood, obtained in the second trimester of pregnancy. The origin of the receptors is a female donor with multiple sclerosis, enrolled in a pregnancy study.

This clone was observed a handful of times. J is TRBJ2-2 and V is TRBV6-4; TRBD1 aligns across 8 bases. This CDR3 comprises 14 residues. Trimming removed 6 bases from V and 3 bases from J; junction bases left unmatched: 3. From germline, CDR1 is MRHNA and CDR2 SNTAGT. Here the CDR3 reads CASSLQGDTGELFF. The CDR3 coding sequence is TGTGCCAGCAGCCTACAGGGGGACACCGGGGAGCTGTTTTTT.

The chain couples TRBV5-6 to TRBJ2-7; a possible D gene is TRBD1 (6 bases). The CDR3 is 13 residues long. CDR1 is SGHDT and CDR2 is YYEEEE in the germline V gene. V lost 4 bases and J lost 2, with 10 bases in between. In nucleotides, the CDR3 is TGTGCCAGCAGCCACAGGGATACCTACGAGCAGTACTTC. It specifies CASSHRDTYEQYF.

This rearrangement joins TRBV19 to TRBJ2-3, with TRBD2 matching over 14 bases. Losses at the gene ends were 0 bases for V and 0 bases for J; bases not matched to a gene: 8. The CDR3 spans 20 residues. Germline V lookup: CDR1 LNHDA, CDR2 SQIVND (reference sequence). The CDR3 sequence: CASSIDSAGTSGRSTDTQYF. The CDR3 bases are TGTGCCAGTAGTATAGATTCGGCCGGGACTAGCGGGAGAAGCACAGATACGCAGTATTTT.

The V call is TRBV7-4, the J call TRBJ2-7; D is perhaps TRBD1 (6 bases). Germline loops: CDR1 SGHVT, CDR2 SQSDAQ. V dropped 5 bases and J dropped 0 bases, with 11 bases sitting between them. The CDR3 is 14 residues long. The CDR3 coding sequence is TGTGCCAGCAGCCATAGGGGGTTCTCCTACGAGCAGTACTTC. This codes for CASSHRGFSYEQYF.

The CDR3 spells CASSVASGTHTDTQYF. CDR3 nucleotide sequence: TGTGCCAGCAGCGTAGCTAGCGGGACGCACACAGATACGCAGTATTTT. The chain combines TRBV9 with TRBJ2-3; 9 bases are a match to TRBD2. V lost 0 bases to trimming and J lost 2 bases; unmatched junction nucleotides: 4. The germline V gene encodes CDR1 SGDLS and CDR2 YYNGEE. The CDR3 runs to 16 residues.

The chain recombines TRBV29-1 with TRBJ2-7; 7 bases agree with TRBD2. Germline CDR1 and CDR2: SQVTM and ANQGSEA. The CDR3 sequence is 15 residues long. The ends lost 2 bases at V and 2 bases at J; junction bases unmatched: 9. The CDR3 DNA follows: TGCAGCGTTGAAATCCCCGGGACTACTCCCTACGAGCAGTACTTC. Protein sequence: CSVEIPGTTPYEQYF.